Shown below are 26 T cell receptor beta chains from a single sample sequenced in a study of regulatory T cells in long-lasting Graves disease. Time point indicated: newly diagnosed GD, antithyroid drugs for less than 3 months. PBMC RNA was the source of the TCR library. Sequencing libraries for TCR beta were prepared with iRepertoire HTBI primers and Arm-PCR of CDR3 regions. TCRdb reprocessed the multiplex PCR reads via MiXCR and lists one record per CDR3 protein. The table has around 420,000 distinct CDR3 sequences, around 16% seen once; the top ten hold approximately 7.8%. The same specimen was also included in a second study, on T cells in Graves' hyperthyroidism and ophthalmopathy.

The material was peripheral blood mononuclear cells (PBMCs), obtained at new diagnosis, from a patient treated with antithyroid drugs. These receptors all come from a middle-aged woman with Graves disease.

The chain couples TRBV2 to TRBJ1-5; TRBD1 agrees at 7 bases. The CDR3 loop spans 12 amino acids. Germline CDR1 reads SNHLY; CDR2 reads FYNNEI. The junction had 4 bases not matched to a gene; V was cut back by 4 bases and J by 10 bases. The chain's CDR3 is CASSGTGPPQHF. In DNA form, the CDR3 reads TGTGCCAGCAGTGGGACAGGCCCTCCCCAGCATTTT.

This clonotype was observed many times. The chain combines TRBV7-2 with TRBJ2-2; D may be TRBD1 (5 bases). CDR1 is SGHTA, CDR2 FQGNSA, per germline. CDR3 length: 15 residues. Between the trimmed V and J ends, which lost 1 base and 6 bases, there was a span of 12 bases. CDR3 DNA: TGTGCCAGCAGCTTAGTAAGCAGGGTCGCCGGGGAGCTGTTTTTT. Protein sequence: CASSLVSRVAGELFF.

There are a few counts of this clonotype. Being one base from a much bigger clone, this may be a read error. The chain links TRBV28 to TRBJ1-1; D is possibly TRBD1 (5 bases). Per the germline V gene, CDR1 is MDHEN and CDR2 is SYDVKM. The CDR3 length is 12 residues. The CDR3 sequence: CASREGRTEALF. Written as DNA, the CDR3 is TGTGCCAGCAGAGAGGGGAGGACTGAAGCTCTCTTT.

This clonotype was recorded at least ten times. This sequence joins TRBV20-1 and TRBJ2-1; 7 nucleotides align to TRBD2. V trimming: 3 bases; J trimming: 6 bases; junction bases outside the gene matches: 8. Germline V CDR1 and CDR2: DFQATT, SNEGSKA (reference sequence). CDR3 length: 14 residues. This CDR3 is CSARARTSINEQFF. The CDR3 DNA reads TGCAGTGCTAGGGCCAGGACTAGTATCAATGAGCAGTTCTTC.

In nucleotides, the CDR3 is TGTGCCAGCAGCCCCCTCGGGGGGGGAGGGGATACGCAGTATTTT. Amino acids: CASSPLGGGGDTQYF. The V call is TRBV11-2, the J call TRBJ2-3; 8 bases agree with TRBD2. CDR1 is SGHAT and CDR2 is FQNNGV in the germline V gene. Unmatched junction bases numbered 10, after V lost 5 bases and J lost 6 bases. CDR3 size: 15 residues. Full variable domain (rest looked up from reference TRBV11-2 and TRBJ2-3): EAGVAQSPRYKIIEKRQSVAFWCNPISGHATLYWYQQILGQGPKLLIQFQNNGVVDDSQLPKDRFSAERLKGVDSTLKIQPAKLEDSAVYLCASSPLGGGGDTQYFGPGTRLTVL.

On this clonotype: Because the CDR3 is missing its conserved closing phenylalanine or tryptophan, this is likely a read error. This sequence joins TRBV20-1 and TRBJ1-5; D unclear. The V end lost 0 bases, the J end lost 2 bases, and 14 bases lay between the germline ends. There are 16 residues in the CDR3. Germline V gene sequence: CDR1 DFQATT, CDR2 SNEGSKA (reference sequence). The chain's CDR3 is CSARDGGSGGNQPQHL. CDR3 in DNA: TGCAGTGCTAGAGATGGAGGGTCAGGCGGCAATCAGCCCCAGCATCTT.

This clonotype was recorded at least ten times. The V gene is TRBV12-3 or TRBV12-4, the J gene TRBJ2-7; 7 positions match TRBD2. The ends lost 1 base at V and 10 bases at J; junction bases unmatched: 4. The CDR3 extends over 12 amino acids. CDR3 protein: CASSLVWDYQYF. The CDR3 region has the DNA TGTGCCAGCAGTTTAGTCTGGGACTACCAGTACTTC.

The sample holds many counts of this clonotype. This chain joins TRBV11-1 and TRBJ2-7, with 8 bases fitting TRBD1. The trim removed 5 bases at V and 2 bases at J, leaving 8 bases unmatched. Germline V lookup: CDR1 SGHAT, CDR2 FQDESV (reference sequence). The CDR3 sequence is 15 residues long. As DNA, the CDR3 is TGTGCCAGCAGCCCGGAGGACAGGGAAGCCTACGAGCAGTACTTC. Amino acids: CASSPEDREAYEQYF.

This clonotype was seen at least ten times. For the CDR3, the DNA is TGTGCCAGCAGCCCAATGGCGAGCACAGATACGCAGTATTTT. Protein product: CASSPMASTDTQYF. This rearrangement joins TRBV3-1 to TRBJ2-3; no reliable D call. Trimming left V 4 bases short and J 0 bases short, with 8 bases between. Looked up from germline, CDR1 is LGHDT and CDR2 is YNNKEL (reference sequence). The CDR3 is made up of 14 amino acids.

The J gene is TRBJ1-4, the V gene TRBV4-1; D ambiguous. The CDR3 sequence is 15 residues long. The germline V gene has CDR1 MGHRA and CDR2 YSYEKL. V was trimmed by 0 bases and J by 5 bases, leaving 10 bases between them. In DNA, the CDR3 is TGCGCCAGCAGCCAAGATCGAGGGTTCAATGAAAAACTGTTTTTT. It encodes CASSQDRGFNEKLFF.

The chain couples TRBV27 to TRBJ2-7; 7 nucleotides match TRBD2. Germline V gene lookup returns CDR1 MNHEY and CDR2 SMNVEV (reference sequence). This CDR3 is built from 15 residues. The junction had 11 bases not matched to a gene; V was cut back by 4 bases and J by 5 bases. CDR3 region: CASSSSEWEGNEQYF. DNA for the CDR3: TGTGCCAGCAGTTCGTCTGAGTGGGAGGGCAACGAGCAGTACTTC.

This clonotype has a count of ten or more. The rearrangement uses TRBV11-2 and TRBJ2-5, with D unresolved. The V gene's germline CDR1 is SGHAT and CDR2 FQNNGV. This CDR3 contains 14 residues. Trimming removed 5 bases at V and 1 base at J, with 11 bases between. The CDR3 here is CASSASRLQETQYF. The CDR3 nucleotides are TGTGCCAGCAGCGCCTCCAGGCTCCAAGAGACCCAGTACTTC.

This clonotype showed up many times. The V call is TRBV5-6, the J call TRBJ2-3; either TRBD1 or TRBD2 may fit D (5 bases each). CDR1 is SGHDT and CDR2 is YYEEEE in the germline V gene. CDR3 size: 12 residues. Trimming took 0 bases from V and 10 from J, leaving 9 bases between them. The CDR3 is CASSLGGRAQYF. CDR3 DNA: TGTGCCAGCAGCTTGGGGGGACGAGCGCAGTATTTT.

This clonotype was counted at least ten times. The CDR3 loop is CASTDLAATDTQYF. The CDR3 nucleotides are TGTGCCAGCACCGATCTAGCGGCTACAGATACGCAGTATTTT. The V call is TRBV6-2 or TRBV6-3, the J call TRBJ2-3; TRBD2 matches at 7 bases. V was clipped by 7 bases and J by 3 bases; unmatched bases: 7. This CDR3 is built from 14 residues. Per germline, CDR1 MNHEY and CDR2 SVGEGT.

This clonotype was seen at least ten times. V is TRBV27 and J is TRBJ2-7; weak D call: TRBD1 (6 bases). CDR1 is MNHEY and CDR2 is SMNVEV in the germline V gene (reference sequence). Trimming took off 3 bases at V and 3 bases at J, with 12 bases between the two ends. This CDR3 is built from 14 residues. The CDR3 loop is CASSLGAEFYEQYF. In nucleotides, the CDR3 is TGTGCCAGCAGTTTGGGGGCAGAATTCTACGAGCAGTACTTC.

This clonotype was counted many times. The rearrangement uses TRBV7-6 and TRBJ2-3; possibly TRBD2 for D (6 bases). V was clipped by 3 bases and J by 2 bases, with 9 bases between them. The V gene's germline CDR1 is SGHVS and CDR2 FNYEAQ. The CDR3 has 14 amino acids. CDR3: CASSLAGNTDTQYF. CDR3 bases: TGTGCCAGCAGCTTGGCGGGGAACACAGATACGCAGTATTTT.

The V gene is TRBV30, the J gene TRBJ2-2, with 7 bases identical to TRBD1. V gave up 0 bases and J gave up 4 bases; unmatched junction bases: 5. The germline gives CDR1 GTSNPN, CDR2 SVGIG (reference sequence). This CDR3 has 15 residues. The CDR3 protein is CAWSVIRGPTGELFF. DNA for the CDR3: TGTGCCTGGAGTGTGATAAGGGGGCCCACCGGGGAGCTGTTTTTT.

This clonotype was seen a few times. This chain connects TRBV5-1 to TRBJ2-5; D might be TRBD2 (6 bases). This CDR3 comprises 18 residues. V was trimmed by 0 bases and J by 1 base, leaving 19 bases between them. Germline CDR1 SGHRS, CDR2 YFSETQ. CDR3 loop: CASSLGGTASDLQETQYF. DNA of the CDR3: TGCGCCAGCAGCTTGGGGGGCACGGCTAGCGATCTCCAAGAGACCCAGTACTTC.

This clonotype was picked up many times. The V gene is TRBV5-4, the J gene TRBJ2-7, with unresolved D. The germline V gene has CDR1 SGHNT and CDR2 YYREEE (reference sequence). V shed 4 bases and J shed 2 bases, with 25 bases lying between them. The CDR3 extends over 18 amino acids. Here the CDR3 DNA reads TGTGCCAGCAGCGTAACTCCGAGGCCCGGCCGAACAGCCTACGAGCAGTACTTC. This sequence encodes CASSVTPRPGRTAYEQYF.

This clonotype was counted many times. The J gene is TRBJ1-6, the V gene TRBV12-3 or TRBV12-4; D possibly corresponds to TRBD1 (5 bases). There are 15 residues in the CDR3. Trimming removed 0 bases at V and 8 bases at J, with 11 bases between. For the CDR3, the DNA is TGTGCCAGCAGTTTAGCCCTAGGGGTGGATTCACCCCTCCACTTT. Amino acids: CASSLALGVDSPLHF.

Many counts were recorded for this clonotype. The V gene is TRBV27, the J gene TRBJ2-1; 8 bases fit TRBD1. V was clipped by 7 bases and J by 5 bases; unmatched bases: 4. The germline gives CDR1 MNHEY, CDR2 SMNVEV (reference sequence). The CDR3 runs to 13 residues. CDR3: CASTWTGNNEQFF. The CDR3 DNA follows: TGTGCCAGCACCTGGACAGGGAACAATGAGCAGTTCTTC.

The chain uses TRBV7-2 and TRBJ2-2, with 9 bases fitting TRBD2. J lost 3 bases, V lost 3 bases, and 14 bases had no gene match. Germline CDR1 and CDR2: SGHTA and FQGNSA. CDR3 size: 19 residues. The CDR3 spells CASSFKSLASGVDTGELFF. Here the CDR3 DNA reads TGTGCCAGCAGCTTTAAGTCCCTGGCTAGCGGGGTTGACACCGGGGAGCTGTTTTTT.

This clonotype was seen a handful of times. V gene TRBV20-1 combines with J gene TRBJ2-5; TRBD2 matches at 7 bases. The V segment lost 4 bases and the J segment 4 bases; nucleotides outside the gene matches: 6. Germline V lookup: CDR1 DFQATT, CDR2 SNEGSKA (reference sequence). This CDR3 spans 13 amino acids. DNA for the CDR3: TGCAGTGCTATAAGGACTAGACGAGAGACCCAGTACTTC. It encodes CSAIRTRRETQYF.

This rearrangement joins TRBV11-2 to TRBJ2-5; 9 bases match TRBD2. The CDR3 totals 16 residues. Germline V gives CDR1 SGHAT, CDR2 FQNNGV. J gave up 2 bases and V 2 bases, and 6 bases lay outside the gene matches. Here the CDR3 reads CASSLNLAGQQETQYF. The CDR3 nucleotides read TGTGCCAGCAGCTTAAATCTAGCGGGACAACAAGAGACCCAGTACTTC.

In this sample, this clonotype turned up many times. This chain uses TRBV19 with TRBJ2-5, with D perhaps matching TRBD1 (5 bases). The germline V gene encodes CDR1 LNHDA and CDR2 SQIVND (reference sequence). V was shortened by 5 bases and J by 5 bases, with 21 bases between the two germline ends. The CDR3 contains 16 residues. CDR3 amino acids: CASSATEARARETQYF. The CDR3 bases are TGTGCCAGTAGTGCGACAGAGGCCCGCGCGCGGGAGACCCAGTACTTC.

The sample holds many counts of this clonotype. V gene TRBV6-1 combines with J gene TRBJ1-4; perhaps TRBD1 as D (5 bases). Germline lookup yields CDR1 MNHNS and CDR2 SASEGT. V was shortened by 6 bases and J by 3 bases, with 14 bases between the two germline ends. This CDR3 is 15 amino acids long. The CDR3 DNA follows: TGTGCCAGCAGAGCTTGGGACGGATCTAATGAAAAACTGTTTTTT. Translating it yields CASRAWDGSNEKLFF.